This T cell receptor beta chain originates from a study of blood T cell repertoires in COVID-19 (dated by TCRdb to about 2020). Turning to the overall study: Samples covering the acute and convalescent phases of COVID-19 were provided by collaborators in the United States, Italy and Spain. Subjects who had been exposed to COVID-19, were actively infected with it, or had recovered from it provided the deeply sampled blood TCRbeta repertoires that made up the dataset. The material from the prospective study consisted of cDNA or gDNA derived from T cells, B-cell-depleted T cells, or PBMCs. Where HLA class I and class II types were available, the types were taken from metadata supplied by the sample provider, not from assay-based typing. A freely available public database, intended as a resource for researchers studying the immune response to SARS-CoV-2, is where the repertoires were released. Samples came from the ongoing ImmuneRACE study (first 160 participants) plus 1,254 subjects from 6 global collaborators. Nearly every sample came with metadata listing a de-identified subject ID, COVID-19 status, age in years and sex. General findings and caveats noted by the study authors: The amount of clinical and demographic metadata varied by source and participant and was provided uncurated.

A remark on this clone: Its specific antigen is unknown. Base qualities were left out, and no much larger clone turns up one base away.

A second Seattle source provided samples from volunteer blood donors who had recovered from COVID-19. The collaborating institutions used their own protocols to collect whole blood in K2EDTA tubes. Collaborator samples were shipped for TCRbeta analysis as frozen whole blood, isolated PBMCs, or DNA extracted from either sample type. The immunoSEQ Assay, a bias-controlled multiplex PCR, was used to amplify TCRbeta CDR3 regions from genomic DNA. As for the original processing: Nucleated cell counts per sample were estimated from amplification of reference gene primers within the assay. To quantify the absolute abundance of each unique TCRbeta CDR3 rearrangement, sequence reads were collapsed and filtered. For each sample, productive Simpson clonality was calculated by taking the square root of Simpson's diversity index across productive rearrangements. TCRdb retrieved this table from immuneACCESS and kept in-frame rearrangements only. Not all clones are present; in checked studies, unresolved V genes account for under half, and no reason is known for the remainder. Clonal size and the V and J genes are those of that table, whereas D and trimming came from the DNA. Counted in this sample were about 140,000 clones; roughly 80% of them appeared once. About 3.5% of the sample comes from the top ten.

From cysteine to phenylalanine, the CDR3 is 12 amino acids long. The CDR3 DNA has 36 bases and is translated from base 1. V is cut by 3 bases and J by 6 bases, and the space between the germline ends is 12 bases. As encoded in the germline V gene (reference sequence), CDR1 is DFQATT while CDR2 is SNEGSKA. Sequencing was done on a sample of peripheral blood. This receptor was taken from a man in his 70s who had recovered from COVID-19. The V and J segments used are TRBV20-1 and TRBJ2-7; a weak D assignment points to TRBD1 (5 bases agree). The CDR3 sequence is CSASFQGFEQYF. The DNA sequence follows: TGCAGTGCTAGTTTTCAGGGTTTCGAGCAGTACTTC.